Described below is a single TCR beta chain sequence and its context. The antigen it binds to is not known. No base-level quality is on record; no much larger clone is a single base apart. The approximately 41 donors, aged roughly 6 to 95 years, were systemically healthy Caucasian individuals from Russia. Around 10 milliliters of peripheral blood were drawn from each donor into EDTA-treated Vacutainer tubes. Ficoll-Paque density-gradient centrifugation was used to isolate PBMCs, with at least 6.5 million per sample. Trizol reagent was used to extract total RNA from the PBMCs, yielding at least 5.5 micrograms per sample. Naive CD45RAhigh/CD27high T cell percentages were measured by flow cytometry on a PBMC aliquot from every donor. This entry belongs to a study of blood T cells in healthy people across ages (dated by TCRdb to between 2014 and 2017). With regard to the full study: Template switching captured roughly one uniquely barcoded TCR beta cDNA molecule per two T cells in model experiments. Age-related changes in TCR beta repertoire diversity were measured in the study by deep sequencing normalized with unique cDNA molecular identifiers. Four age groups were formed from the donors: young (average 16 years), middle-aged (around 39), aged (about 62) and long-lived (roughly 81). Donors of different ages were randomly distributed across sequencing lanes to avoid experimental bias. Using the same blood draw, the study looked at two additional independent replicas of 1 million unique cDNA reads for two donors, one aged 18 to 30 and the other aged 80 or older.

Study-wide conclusions, independent of this receptor: The CMV infection status of donors was not known, potentially confounding age-related changes in expanded clonotypes. Observed TCR beta diversity per million T cells fell roughly linearly with age, and a significant reduction was already apparent by age around 40. Because profiling used bulk unsorted PBMCs, naive and antigen-experienced compartments could not be compared conclusively. Compared with the aged group, more naive CD4+ T cells, fewer expanded clones and increased TCR diversity were shown by the long-lived group, suggesting age selection. Observed TCR beta diversity correlated strongly with the percentage of naive T cells measured by flow cytometry. Estimates of total diversity based on one million sequenced T cells were considered lower bounds and underestimates.

The germline V gene (reference sequence) yields SEHNR for CDR1 and FQNEAQ for CDR2. The CDR3 contains 19 residues, cysteine and phenylalanine counted. Just the 57-base CDR3 DNA is kept, in frame starting at base 1. Trimming removed 5 bases from V and 3 bases from J; the gene matches leave 20 bases unexplained. The library was generated by 5' RACE. The reads were generated on an Illumina HiSeq 2500. A second roughly 6 to 12 cycle PCR used a sample-barcoded 5' primer and a J-beta primer mix. A template-switch 5' adaptor carrying 12 random nucleotides introduced a unique molecular identifier onto each TCR beta cDNA molecule. Each sample yielded at least 2.5 million CDR3-containing paired-end reads. The Mint cDNA synthesis kit, primed by a TRBC-specific oligonucleotide, was used to synthesize first-strand cDNA from all RNA. Following uracil-DNA glycosylase treatment, all cDNA underwent a first 18-cycle PCR with the universal primers M1SS and BC2_uni_R. On the authors' methods: For normalization, 1 million high-quality reads, each with a distinct molecular identifier, were randomly selected from each sample. Reads sharing molecular identifiers were discarded rather than binned into consensus sequences. MiTCR, set to a Q25 quality threshold and the strictest error-elimination algorithm, was used for CDR3 identification, clonotype clustering and error correction. A nonparametric unseen species model using Euler transformation provided a lower-bound estimate of total TCR beta diversity. TCRdb trimmed public reads at Q25 via fastp, called clones via MiXCR and kept in-frame beta chains. Each CDR3 protein appears once, grouped with its most common genes and DNA. TCRdb's processing, not the study's, gives the V and J calls here. Within this sample are 1.2 million to 1.5 million distinct CDR3 sequences, with roughly 59% of them counted one time only. Clones ranked in the top ten supply 5% to 7% of the sample.

This clonotype originated in a man younger than 30 in good health. Sequencing was done on a sample of blood. This chain joins TRBV7-9 to TRBJ1-1; TRBD1 aligns with 8 central bases. The DNA sequence reads TGTGCCAGCAGCCCTCCCCCGCCGGGACAGGTAGGGGAGGACACTGAAGCTTTCTTT. This encodes CASSPPPPGQVGEDTEAFF.